Described below is a single TCR beta chain sequence and its context. The CDR3 length is 14 residues. Germline CDR1 GTSNPN, CDR2 SVGIG (reference sequence). With V trimmed by 3 bases and J by 2 bases, 4 bases remained unmatched. Sequencing used immunoSEQ multiplex PCR; TCRdb keeps in-frame clones, though not all of them. The data contain 90,000 to 120,000 clones, about nine tenths of them singletons. The data are from a study of T cell changes during pregnancy in multiple sclerosis. The specimen was peripheral blood, collected in the third trimester of pregnancy. The receptor was derived from a female donor in good health, enrolled as a control in a pregnancy study. V and J are TRBV30 and TRBJ1-2; 9 bases line up with TRBD1. CDR3 sequence (DNA): TGTGCCTGGAGGGGACAGGGTTTGAACTATGGCTACACCTTC. Translation gives CAWRGQGLNYGYTF.